This T cell receptor beta chain comes out of a study of blood T cell repertoires in COVID-19. At the level of the study: Samples representing acute and convalescent COVID-19 were sourced from the United States, Italy and Spain. T cells, B-cell-depleted T cells, or PBMCs provided the cDNA or gDNA that served as material.

Original processing methods: Reference gene primers were amplified, and this amplification served to estimate nucleated cell counts. Assay used: immunoSEQ multiplex PCR; TCRdb lists only in-frame clones, some missing. V, J and clone size are those of that table, while D and trimming were read from the DNA. The sample contains approximately 250,000 clones, roughly 84% of which appear only once. Germline V gene sequence: CDR1 SNHLY, CDR2 FYNNEI. V gave up 5 bases and J gave up 4 bases; unmatched junction bases: 1. The CDR3 extends over 12 amino acids. Sequenced: peripheral blood. This sequence originates from a woman in her thirties or forties who had recovered from COVID-19. V usage is TRBV2 and J usage is TRBJ1-2, with 7 bases that match TRBD1. Written as DNA, the CDR3 is TGTGCCAGCAGTTACAGGGGCTATGGCTACACCTTC. This gives the protein CASSYRGYGYTF.